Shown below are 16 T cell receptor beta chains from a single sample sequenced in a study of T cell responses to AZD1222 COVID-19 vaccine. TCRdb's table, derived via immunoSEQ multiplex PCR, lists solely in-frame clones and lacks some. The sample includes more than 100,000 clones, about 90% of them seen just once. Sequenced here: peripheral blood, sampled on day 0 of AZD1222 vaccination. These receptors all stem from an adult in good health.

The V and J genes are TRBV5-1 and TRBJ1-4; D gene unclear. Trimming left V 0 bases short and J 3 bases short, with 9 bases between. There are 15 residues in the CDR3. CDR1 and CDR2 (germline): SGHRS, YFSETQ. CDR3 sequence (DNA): TGCGCCAGCAGCTTGGCGAACGGTCCTAATGAAAAACTGTTTTTT. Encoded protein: CASSLANGPNEKLFF.

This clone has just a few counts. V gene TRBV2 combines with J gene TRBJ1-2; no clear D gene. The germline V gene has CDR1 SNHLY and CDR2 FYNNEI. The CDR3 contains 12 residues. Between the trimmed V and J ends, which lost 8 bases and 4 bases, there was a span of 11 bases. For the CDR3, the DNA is TGTGCCAGCTACCGGGATACCTATGGCTACACCTTC. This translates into CASYRDTYGYTF. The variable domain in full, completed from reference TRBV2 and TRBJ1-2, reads EPEVTQTPSHQVTQMGQEVILRCVPISNHLYFYWYRQILGQKVEFLVSFYNNEISEKSEIFDDQFSVERPDGSNFTLKIRSTKLEDSAMYFCASYRDTYGYTFGSGTRLTVV.

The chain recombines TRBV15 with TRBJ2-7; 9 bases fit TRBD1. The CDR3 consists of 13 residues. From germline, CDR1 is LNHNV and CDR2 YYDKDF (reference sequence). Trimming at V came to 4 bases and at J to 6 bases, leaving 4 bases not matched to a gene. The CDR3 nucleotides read TGTGCCACCAGCACCCGGACAGGGGTCGAGCAGTACTTC. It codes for CATSTRTGVEQYF.

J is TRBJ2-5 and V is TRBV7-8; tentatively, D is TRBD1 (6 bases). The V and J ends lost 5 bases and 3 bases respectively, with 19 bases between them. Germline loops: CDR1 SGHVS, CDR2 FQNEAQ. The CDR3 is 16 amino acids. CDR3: CASSIDLQGKEETQYF. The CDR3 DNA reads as TGTGCCAGCAGCATTGATTTACAGGGAAAAGAAGAGACCCAGTACTTC.

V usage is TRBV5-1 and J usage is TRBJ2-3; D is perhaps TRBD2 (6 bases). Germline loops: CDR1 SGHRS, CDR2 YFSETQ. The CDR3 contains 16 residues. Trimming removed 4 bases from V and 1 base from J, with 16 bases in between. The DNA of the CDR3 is TGCGCCAGCAGCCCGGATCGGGGGTCGGGCACAGATACGCAGTATTTT. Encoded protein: CASSPDRGSGTDTQYF.

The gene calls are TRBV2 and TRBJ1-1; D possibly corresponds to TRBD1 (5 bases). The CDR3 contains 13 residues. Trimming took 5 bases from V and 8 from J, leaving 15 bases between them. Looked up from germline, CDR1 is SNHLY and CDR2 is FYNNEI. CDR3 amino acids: CASSLRGLIEAFF. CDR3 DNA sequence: TGTGCCAGCAGTTTAAGGGGCCTCATAGAAGCTTTCTTT.

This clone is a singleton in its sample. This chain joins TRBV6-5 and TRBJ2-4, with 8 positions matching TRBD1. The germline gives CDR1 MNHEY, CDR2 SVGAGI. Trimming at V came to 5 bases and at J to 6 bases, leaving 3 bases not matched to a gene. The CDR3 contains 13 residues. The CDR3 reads CASSPDRVNIQYF. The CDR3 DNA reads TGTGCCAGCAGTCCGGACAGGGTAAACATTCAGTACTTC.

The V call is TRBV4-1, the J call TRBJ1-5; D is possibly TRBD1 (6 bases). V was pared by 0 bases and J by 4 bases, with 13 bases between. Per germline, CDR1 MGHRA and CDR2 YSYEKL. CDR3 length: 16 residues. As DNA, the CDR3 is TGCGCCAGCAGCCAAGAGGGGGCGATCGGTAATCAGCCCCAGCATTTT. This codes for CASSQEGAIGNQPQHF.

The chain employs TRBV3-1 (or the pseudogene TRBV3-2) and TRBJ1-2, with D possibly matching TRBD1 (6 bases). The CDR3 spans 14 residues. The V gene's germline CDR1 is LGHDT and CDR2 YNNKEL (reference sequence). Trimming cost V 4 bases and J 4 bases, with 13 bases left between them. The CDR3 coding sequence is TGTGCCAGCAGCCCTTCGGACAGAGTCTATGGCTACACCTTC. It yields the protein CASSPSDRVYGYTF.

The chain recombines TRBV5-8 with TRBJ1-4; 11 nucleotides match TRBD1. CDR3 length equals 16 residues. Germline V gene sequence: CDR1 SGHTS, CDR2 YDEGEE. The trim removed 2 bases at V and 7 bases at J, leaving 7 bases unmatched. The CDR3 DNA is TGTGCCAGCAGCTTATGGACAGGGGGCGAGGCTGAAAAACTGTTTTTT. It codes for CASSLWTGGEAEKLFF.

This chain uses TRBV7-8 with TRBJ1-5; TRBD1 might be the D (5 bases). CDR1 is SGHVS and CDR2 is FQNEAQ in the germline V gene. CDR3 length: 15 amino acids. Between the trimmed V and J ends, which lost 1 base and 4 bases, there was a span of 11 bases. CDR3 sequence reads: CASSLGRQGNQPQHF. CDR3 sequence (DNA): TGTGCCAGCAGCTTAGGGAGGCAGGGTAATCAGCCCCAGCATTTT.

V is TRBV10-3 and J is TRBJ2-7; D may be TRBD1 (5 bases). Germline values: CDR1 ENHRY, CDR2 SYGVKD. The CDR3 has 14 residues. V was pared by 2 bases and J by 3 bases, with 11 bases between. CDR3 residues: CAISEKAGRYEQYF. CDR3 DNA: TGTGCCATCAGTGAGAAGGCAGGGCGCTACGAGCAGTACTTC.

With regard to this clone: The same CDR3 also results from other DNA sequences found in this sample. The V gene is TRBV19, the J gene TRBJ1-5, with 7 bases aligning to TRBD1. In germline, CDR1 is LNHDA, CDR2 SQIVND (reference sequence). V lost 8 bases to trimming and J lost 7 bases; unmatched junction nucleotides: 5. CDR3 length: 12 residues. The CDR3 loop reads CASALGGQPQHF. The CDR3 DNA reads TGTGCCAGTGCCCTAGGGGGCCAGCCCCAGCATTTT.

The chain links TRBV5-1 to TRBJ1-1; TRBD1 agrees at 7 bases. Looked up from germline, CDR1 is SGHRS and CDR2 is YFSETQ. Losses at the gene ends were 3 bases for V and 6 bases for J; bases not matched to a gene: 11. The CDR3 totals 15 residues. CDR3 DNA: TGCGCCAGCAGCTCAATGACAGGGTTGGGTGCTGAAGCTTTCTTT. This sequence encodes CASSSMTGLGAEAFF.

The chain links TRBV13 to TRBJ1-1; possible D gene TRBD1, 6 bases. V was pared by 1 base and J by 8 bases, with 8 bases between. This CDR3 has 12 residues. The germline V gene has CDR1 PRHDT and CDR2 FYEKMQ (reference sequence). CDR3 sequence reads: CASSLEQGEAFF. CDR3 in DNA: TGTGCCAGCAGCTTAGAGCAGGGGGAAGCTTTCTTT.

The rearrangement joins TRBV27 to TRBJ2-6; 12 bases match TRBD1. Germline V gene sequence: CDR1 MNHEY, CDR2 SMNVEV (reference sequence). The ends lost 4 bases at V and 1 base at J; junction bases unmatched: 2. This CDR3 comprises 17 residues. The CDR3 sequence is CASSSGQGASGANVLTF. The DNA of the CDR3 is TGTGCCAGCAGTTCGGGACAGGGGGCTTCTGGGGCCAACGTCCTGACTTTC. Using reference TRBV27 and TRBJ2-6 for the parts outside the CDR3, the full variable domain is EAQVTQNPRYLITVTGKKLTVTCSQNMNHEYMSWYRQDPGLGLRQIYYSMNVEVTDKGDVPEGYKVSRKEKRNFPLILESPSPNQTSLYFCASSSGQGASGANVLTFGAGSRLTVL.